A selection of T cell receptor beta chains follows, all from one sample in a study of regulatory T cells in long-lasting Graves disease. TCRdb analysed the multiplex PCR reads with MiXCR anew, one entry per CDR3 protein. The sample contains fewer than 400,000 distinct CDR3 sequences, around 21% of which appear only once. The source was peripheral blood mononuclear cells (PBMCs), collected when the disease was refractory, from a patient treated with antithyroid drugs. These receptors originate from a female donor with Graves disease. The CDR3 runs from the conserved cysteine through the conserved F or W. The D gene is left open where the match is weak. Size values are once, few and many counts, or a class for expanded clones, and some rows have none.

clone_size d_call j_call v_call cdr3_nt cdr3_aa
NA NA TRBJ2-1 TRBV15 TGTGCCACCAGCAGAGGGGATACAGGCGACTACGCATACAATGAGCAGTTCTTC CATSRGDTGDYAYNEQFF
many TRBD1 TRBJ1-1 TRBV30 TGTGCCTGGACTACAGGGGTTGGGAACACTGAAGCTTTCTTT CAWTTGVGNTEAFF
many NA TRBJ2-5 TRBV10-3 TGTGCCATCAGTGTGGGGCAGGGGGAGACCCAGTACTTC CAISVGQGETQYF
many TRBD2 TRBJ2-2 TRBV27 TGTGCCAGCAGAACCGGGACTAGCGCAAACGGGGAGCTGTTTTTT CASRTGTSANGELFF
few NA TRBJ2-2 TRBV7-9 TGTGCCAGCACCCAGTGGGATGCGAACACCGGGGAGCTGTTTTTT CASTQWDANTGELFF
NA NA TRBJ2-1 TRBV7-3 TGTGCCAGCAGCTTAGGCGTCTGGGATGAGCAGTTCTTC CASSLGVWDEQFF
many TRBD1 TRBJ2-5 TRBV13 TGTGCCAGCAGCCCCTTGCAGGGGGCGTCAGAGACCCAGTACTTC CASSPLQGASETQYF
few NA TRBJ2-3 TRBV11-2 TGTGCCAGCAGTTTCTACCGGACAGGCACAGATACGCAGTATTTT CASSFYRTGTDTQYF
many NA TRBJ2-7 TRBV30 TGTGCCTGGAGGGGCTACGAGCAGTACTTC CAWRGYEQYF
many TRBD1 TRBJ2-5 TRBV30 TGTGCCTGGAGGAATCGGGACAGGGCTAAAGAGACCCAGTACTTC CAWRNRDRAKETQYF
many NA TRBJ1-2 TRBV7-2 TGTGCCAGCAGAAGGCTATCCGGGACATCCACTGGCTATGGCTACACCTTC CASRRLSGTSTGYGYTF